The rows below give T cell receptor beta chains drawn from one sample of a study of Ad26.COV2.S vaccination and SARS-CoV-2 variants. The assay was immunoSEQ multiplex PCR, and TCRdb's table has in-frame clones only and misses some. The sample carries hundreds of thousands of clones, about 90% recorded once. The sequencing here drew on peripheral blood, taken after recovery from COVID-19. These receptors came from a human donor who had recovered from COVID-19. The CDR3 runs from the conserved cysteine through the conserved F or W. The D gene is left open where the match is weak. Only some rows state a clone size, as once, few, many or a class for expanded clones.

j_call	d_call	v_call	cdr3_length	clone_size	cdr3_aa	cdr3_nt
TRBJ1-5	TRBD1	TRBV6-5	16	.	CASSSEDRGLGQPQHF	TGTGCCAGCAGTTCTGAGGACAGGGGGCTTGGTCAGCCCCAGCATTTT
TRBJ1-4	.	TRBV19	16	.	CASSIGSRQGYEKLFF	TGTGCCAGTAGTATAGGGAGTCGGCAGGGTTATGAAAAACTGTTTTTT
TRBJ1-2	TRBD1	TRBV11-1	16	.	CASSLQPTGKIDGYTF	TGTGCCAGCAGCTTACAACCGACAGGGAAGATTGATGGCTACACCTTC
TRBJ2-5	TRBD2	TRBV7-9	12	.	CASRSGGETQYF	TGTGCCAGCAGGTCGGGGGGAGAGACCCAGTACTTC
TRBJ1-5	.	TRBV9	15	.	CASSSRPEGNQPQHF	TGTGCCAGCAGCTCCAGACCGGAGGGCAATCAGCCCCAGCATTTT
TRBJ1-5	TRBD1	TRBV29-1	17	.	CSVQGTGGAVGNQPQHF	TGCAGCGTTCAGGGAACAGGGGGCGCGGTAGGCAATCAGCCCCAGCATTTT
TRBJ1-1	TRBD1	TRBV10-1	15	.	CASSPGTALNTEAFF	TGCGCCAGCAGTCCCGGGACAGCCCTGAACACTGAAGCTTTCTTT
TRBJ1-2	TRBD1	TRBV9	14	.	CASSVERQGYGYTF	TGTGCCAGCAGCGTAGAGCGACAGGGCTATGGCTACACCTTC
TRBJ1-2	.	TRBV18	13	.	CASSVVEGEGYTF	TGTGCCAGCTCGGTGGTGGAGGGCGAGGGCTACACCTTC
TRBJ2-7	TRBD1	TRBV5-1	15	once	CASSAPDRGFNEQYF	TGCGCCAGCAGCGCCCCGGACAGGGGTTTCAACGAGCAGTACTTC
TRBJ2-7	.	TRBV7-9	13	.	CASRRGQDPEQYF	TGTGCCAGCAGGCGCGGGCAGGATCCCGAGCAGTACTTC